Listed here is a single TCR beta chain. Antigen: not known. The sample belongs to a study of post-analysis software for immune sequencing data. TCR beta libraries were prepared from cDNA with unique molecular identifiers. TCRdb passed the PCR reads through MiXCR, listing each CDR3 protein once. The data show 400,000 to 500,000 distinct CDR3 sequences, more than 30% seen once. Study findings and constraints: Roughly 5 TRBV segments, including TRBV5-6, TRBV5-1 and TRBV20-1, were more frequent in patients than controls.

This CDR3 comprises 18 residues. V shed 2 bases, J shed 5 bases, and the junction held 11 bases outside the gene matches. Germline CDR1 and CDR2: SGHTA and FQGNSA. This TCR was sampled from a girl aged 2-10 years with multiple sclerosis. Source material: blood. The rearrangement joins TRBV7-2 to TRBJ2-5, with 13 nucleotides matching TRBD2. CDR3 nucleotides: TGTGCCAGCAGCTTATTCAGGACTAGCGGGAGACATTTTGAGACCCAGTACTTC. It translates to CASSLFRTSGRHFETQYF.